Listed here is a single T cell receptor beta chain. Its antigen is still unknown. This record comes from a study of shared clonotypes between healthy human individuals. Profiling relied on immunoSEQ multiplex PCR, and the TCRdb table lists in-frame clones only, not all of them. The repertoire holds roughly 2.2 million clones, with about 92% as singletons. Germline-derived CDR1 and CDR2 are SGHAT and FQNNGV. V lost 3 bases to trimming and J lost 8 bases, with 16 bases between them. The CDR3 has 15 amino acids. General observations from the study: Genetic and exposure-history diversity was limited by the few donors.

The sequence came from a man younger than 30 in good health. Some clones in this sample may be carry-over from other donors' samples. The chain links TRBV11-2 to TRBJ2-2; D perhaps matches TRBD2 (5 bases). Sequencing was done on a sample of naive CD4+ T cells from PBMCs. This sample's subset: CD45RA+ positively selected. CDR3 residues: CASSFRPPAAGELFF. CDR3 nucleotides: TGTGCCAGCAGCTTTCGGCCCCCAGCGGCGGGGGAGCTGTTTTTT.